The rows below give T cell receptor beta chains drawn from one sample of a study of identical twins. From the 5' RACE reads, TCRdb called clonotypes with MiXCR, one entry per CDR3 protein. The sample has just under 650,000 distinct CDR3 sequences; around 7.4% are singletons. This sample also belongs to another study, concerning yellow fever vaccine responses in identical twins.

Sequencing was performed on PBMCs. These receptors all stem from a young woman in good health. Each CDR3 is given with its conserved first and last residue. The D gene is left open where the match is weak. Clone size appears in some rows only: once, few, many, or a class for an expanded clone.

d_call	j_call	v_call	clone_size	cdr3_aa	cdr3_nt
TRBD2	TRBJ2-1	TRBV6-1	few	CASSARLAGGYNEQFF	TGTGCCAGCAGTGCCCGACTAGCGGGAGGGTACAATGAGCAGTTCTTC
NA	TRBJ2-3	TRBV24-1	NA	CATSDKNSREPADTQYF	TGTGCCACCAGTGACAAAAACTCCAGGGAGCCCGCAGATACGCAGTATTTT
TRBD2	TRBJ2-1	TRBV28	many	CASSSAGTSGYNEQFF	TGTGCCAGCAGTAGTGCCGGGACTAGCGGATACAATGAGCAGTTCTTC
TRBD2	TRBJ2-3	TRBV10-3	many	CAISVSGGSTDTQYF	TGTGCCATCAGCGTGAGCGGGGGGAGCACAGATACGCAGTATTTT
NA	TRBJ2-3	TRBV24-1	few	CATSDPLAKLGDTQYF	TGTGCCACCAGTGACCCTCTAGCGAAATTAGGAGATACGCAGTATTTT
TRBD2	TRBJ2-2	TRBV11-2	many	CASSSWTSGSTGELFF	TGTGCCAGCAGCTCCTGGACTAGCGGGAGCACCGGGGAGCTGTTTTTT
TRBD2	TRBJ2-5	TRBV5-1	NA	CASSLVRGAEAETQYF	TGCGCCAGCAGCTTGGTGCGGGGGGCCGAAGCAGAGACCCAGTACTTC
NA	TRBJ1-4	TRBV6-5	few	CASSSSRTNEKLFF	TGTGCCAGCAGTTCAAGTCGGACTAATGAAAAACTGTTTTTT
TRBD2	TRBJ2-1	TRBV5-1	many	CASSLRAGGPYNEQFF	TGCGCCAGCAGCTTGCGCGCGGGAGGGCCCTACAATGAGCAGTTCTTC
TRBD2	TRBJ2-3	TRBV12-3/TRBV12-4	many	CASSFRGERTDTQYF	TGTGCCAGCAGTTTCCGGGGGGAGAGGACAGATACGCAGTATTTT
NA	TRBJ2-5	TRBV4-1	few	CASSQEGWGTSKETQYF	TGCGCCAGCAGCCAAGAAGGGTGGGGGACATCGAAAGAGACCCAGTACTTC
NA	TRBJ1-5	TRBV14	once	CASSQGGGKNQPQHF	TGTGCCAGCAGCCAAGGAGGGGGGAAAAATCAGCCCCAGCATTTT
TRBD2	TRBJ2-1	TRBV6-2/TRBV6-3	many	CASIEAGTSGRTEQFF	TGTGCCAGCATTGAAGCCGGGACTAGCGGGAGAACTGAGCAGTTCTTC
NA	TRBJ2-1	TRBV15	many	CATSRDPPAGLAYNEQFF	TGTGCCACCAGCAGAGATCCCCCCGCGGGGCTAGCCTACAATGAGCAGTTCTTC
NA	TRBJ2-5	TRBV5-1	NA	CASSLGLPGEAQYF	TGCGCCAGCAGCTTGGGACTGCCTGGGGAGGCCCAGTACTTC
TRBD2	TRBJ2-7	TRBV2	NA	CASSTSGDPATYEQYF	TGTGCCAGCAGTACTAGCGGGGACCCGGCGACCTACGAGCAGTACTTC
NA	TRBJ1-2	TRBV20-1	NA	CSARPTLDRKDYGYTF	TGCAGTGCTAGGCCCACCTTGGACAGAAAGGACTATGGCTACACCTTC
NA	TRBJ2-3	TRBV20-1	many	CSARDRSSTDTQYF	TGCAGTGCTAGAGATCGAAGTAGCACAGATACGCAGTATTTT
TRBD1	TRBJ2-2	TRBV7-9	NA	CASSLYQGAGELFF	TGTGCCAGCAGCCTCTACCAGGGGGCCGGGGAGCTGTTTTTT